These 14 T cell receptor beta chains originate from one sample sequenced in a study of blood T cell repertoires in COVID-19. The data were produced by immunoSEQ multiplex PCR, yet TCRdb's version contains in-frame clones alone and is incomplete. The sample lists approximately 120,000 clones; around two thirds were seen once. Specimen: peripheral blood. These receptors all stem from a woman in her sixties or seventies with acute or convalescent COVID-19.

The chain combines TRBV28 with TRBJ1-4; D call uncertain. V was shortened by 6 bases and J by 5 bases, with 19 bases between the two germline ends. CDR1 is MDHEN and CDR2 is SYDVKM in the germline V gene. The CDR3 length is 16 residues. This chain's CDR3 is CASRKGRGAGNEKLFF. The DNA of the CDR3 is TGTGCCAGCAGGAAAGGACGGGGAGCGGGCAATGAAAAACTGTTTTTT.

The chain uses TRBV30 and TRBJ2-3, with 10 bases identical to TRBD1. The trim removed 0 bases at V and 7 bases at J, leaving 13 bases unmatched. This CDR3 comprises 17 residues. Germline-derived CDR1 and CDR2 are GTSNPN and SVGIG (reference sequence). CDR3 nucleotides: TGTGCCTGGAGTGTACCCCGACAGGGGGCCTTTCCGAATACGCAGTATTTT. Protein: CAWSVPRQGAFPNTQYF.

V and J are TRBV9 and TRBJ1-2; maybe TRBD1 (6 bases). The CDR3 spans 15 residues. The germline V and J ends were trimmed by 3 bases and 8 bases, with 20 bases remaining between them. Germline CDR1 reads SGDLS; CDR2 reads YYNGEE. CDR3 loop: CASSARLEQGLGYTF. In nucleotides, the CDR3 is TGTGCCAGCAGCGCGAGACTGGAACAGGGTTTGGGCTACACCTTC.

The CDR3, as DNA: TGTGCCAGCAGCTTAGTCGGAGGCTCGTACGAGCAGTACTTC. This encodes CASSLVGGSYEQYF. The chain couples TRBV7-8 to TRBJ2-7; tentatively, D is TRBD2 (5 bases). The V and J ends lost 1 base and 4 bases respectively, with 11 bases between them. From germline, CDR1 is SGHVS and CDR2 FQNEAQ. The CDR3 is 14 residues long.

The rearrangement joins TRBV28 to TRBJ2-7; perhaps TRBD1 as D (6 bases). This CDR3 is built from 13 residues. CDR1 is MDHEN, CDR2 SYDVKM, per germline. V shed 5 bases and J shed 3 bases, with 11 bases lying between them. This CDR3 reads CASSRQGLYEQYF. As DNA, the CDR3 is TGTGCCAGCAGTCGGCAGGGGCTCTACGAGCAGTACTTC.

The chain employs TRBV10-3 and TRBJ1-1; D is undetermined. There are 14 residues in the CDR3. CDR1 and CDR2 (germline): ENHRY, SYGVKD. V lost 8 bases to trimming and J lost 1 base, with 14 bases between them. CDR3 nucleotides: TGTGCCATCTCTAGCGCCCCCCCGAACACTGAAGCTTTCTTT. Protein sequence: CAISSAPPNTEAFF.

This clone was seen repeatedly, ten times or more. The chain uses TRBV7-3 and TRBJ2-3; weak D call: TRBD1 (5 bases). Trimming left V 2 bases short and J 0 bases short, with 9 bases between. Per the germline V gene, CDR1 is SGHTA and CDR2 is FQGTGA. The CDR3 has 15 residues. The CDR3 nucleotides are TGTGCCAGCAGCTTACAGGGTGGGAGCACAGATACGCAGTATTTT. Translating gives CASSLQGGSTDTQYF.

The chain is built from TRBV7-8 and TRBJ2-1, with 11 bases lining up with TRBD1. The junction had 5 bases not matched to a gene; V was cut back by 1 base and J by 6 bases. Per the germline V gene, CDR1 is SGHVS and CDR2 is FQNEAQ. The CDR3 is 16 amino acids. The CDR3 reads CASSLVDRGHGNEQFF. Written as DNA, the CDR3 is TGTGCCAGCAGCTTAGTGGACAGGGGGCATGGCAATGAGCAGTTCTTC. Filled out from reference TRBV7-8 and TRBJ2-1, the complete variable domain reads GAGVSQSPRYKVAKRGQDVALRCDPISGHVSLFWYQQALGQGPEFLTYFQNEAQLDKSGLPSDRFFAERPEGSVSTLKIQRTQQEDSAVYLCASSLVDRGHGNEQFFGPGTRLTVL.

The J gene is TRBJ1-1, the V gene TRBV5-1, with D possibly TRBD1 on 5 matching bases. The CDR3 is 14 amino acids. The germline V and J ends were trimmed by 5 bases and 0 bases, with 11 bases remaining between them. CDR1 and CDR2 (germline): SGHRS, YFSETQ. Written as DNA, the CDR3 is TGCGCCAGCAGGAGTGGGGGGATGAACACTGAAGCTTTCTTT. It yields the protein CASRSGGMNTEAFF.

The chain is built from TRBV5-4 and TRBJ1-5; a weak D match, TRBD1 (5 bases). This CDR3 has 14 residues. Trimming took off 1 base at V and 3 bases at J, with 8 bases between the two ends. Looked up from germline, CDR1 is SGHNT and CDR2 is YYREEE (reference sequence). The chain's CDR3 is CASSLQGPNQPQHF. The CDR3 DNA is TGTGCCAGCAGCTTGCAGGGCCCCAATCAGCCCCAGCATTTT.

This sequence joins TRBV4-1 and TRBJ2-1; D not certain. Germline V gene sequence: CDR1 MGHRA, CDR2 YSYEKL. The V end lost 0 bases, the J end lost 10 bases, and 19 bases lay between the germline ends. The CDR3 has 16 residues. The CDR3 nucleotides read TGCGCCAGCAGCCAAGAAACCGAGGAGACGGTTGGGGAGCAGTTCTTC. It is translated as CASSQETEETVGEQFF.

The chain links TRBV6-2 or TRBV6-3 to TRBJ2-7; D perhaps matches TRBD1 (5 bases). This CDR3 is built from 14 residues. From germline, CDR1 is MNHEY and CDR2 SVGEGT. Trimming took 0 bases from V and 5 from J, leaving 11 bases between them. CDR3 sequence: CASSYSPGWDEQYF. CDR3 in DNA: TGTGCCAGCAGTTACTCTCCAGGGTGGGACGAGCAGTACTTC.

In DNA, the CDR3 is TGTGCCAGCAGTTTGGCATACTATGGCTACACCTTC. This codes for CASSLAYYGYTF. The chain is built from TRBV12-3 or TRBV12-4 and TRBJ1-2, with D unclear. V was clipped by 3 bases and J by 3 bases, with 5 bases between them. The CDR3 is made up of 12 amino acids.

This rearrangement joins TRBV7-8 to TRBJ2-7; weak D call: TRBD1 (6 bases). V was cut by 7 bases and J by 2 bases, with 18 bases left in between. Looked up from germline, CDR1 is SGHVS and CDR2 is FQNEAQ. CDR3 length: 15 amino acids. The CDR3: CASTPQGPATYEQYF. DNA of the CDR3: TGTGCCAGCACCCCGCAGGGGCCCGCAACCTACGAGCAGTACTTC.